These 5 T cell receptor beta chains were all obtained from the same sample, sequenced in a study of control samples from healthy donors and cancer patients (dated by TCRdb to 2019 to 2021). The library was made by the immunoSEQ multiplex PCR assay. Sourced from immuneACCESS, this table was stored by TCRdb with only in-frame sequences that have V and J called. A share of the clones is absent; for the studies checked, an unresolved V gene accounts for under half, and the remainder has no known explanation. The table for this sample lists about 150,000 clones; over 90% of them were counted only once. 2% to 2.5% of the sample rests with the top ten. The material sequenced was blood. The source of these receptors is a man aged 45-60 years in good health.

This clone has only one observation. Other DNA sequences in the same sample also yield this CDR3. The chain joins TRBV28 to TRBJ1-1; 7 bases map to TRBD1. Germline trimming cut 3 bases from V and 4 bases from J; bases unmatched to any gene: 5. Germline V gene sequence: CDR1 MDHEN, CDR2 SYDVKM. The CDR3 is 14 residues long. The CDR3 sequence is CASSFSGGGTEAFF. The CDR3 region has the DNA TGTGCCAGCAGTTTCTCAGGGGGTGGCACTGAAGCTTTCTTT.

The V and J genes are TRBV14 and TRBJ1-2, with TRBD1 matching over 8 bases. Germline CDR1 is SGHDN and CDR2 is FVKESK. This CDR3 region has 14 residues. Trimming removed 5 bases from V and 3 bases from J; junction bases left unmatched: 5. The CDR3 DNA reads as TGTGCCAGCAGCTCTGGGACAGGTGACTATGGCTACACCTTC. Amino acids: CASSSGTGDYGYTF.

The CDR3 DNA follows: TGTGCCAGCAGAGGGGACCTGAGATTCTCTGGGGCCAACGTCCTGACTTTC. The encoded protein is CASRGDLRFSGANVLTF. The rearrangement uses TRBV25-1 and TRBJ2-6, with D perhaps assigned TRBD1 or TRBD2 (5 bases each). Trimming shortened V by 6 bases and J by 0 bases, and 15 bases separated the two germline ends. Germline V gene sequence: CDR1 MGHDK, CDR2 SYGVNS. The CDR3 is 17 residues long.

V is TRBV28 and J is TRBJ1-2, with D possibly TRBD1 on 5 matching bases. The CDR3 contains 22 residues. The V end lost 6 bases, the J end lost 2 bases, and 37 bases lay between the germline ends. Germline CDR1 reads MDHEN; CDR2 reads SYDVKM. The CDR3 DNA sequence: TGTGCCAGCAGCCTCCATAAAAATCCCCCCCTACCTATCCGGGACGCCAACTATGGCTACACCTTC. Protein: CASSLHKNPPLPIRDANYGYTF.

The chain combines TRBV11-2 with TRBJ2-7; D gene uncertain. CDR1 is SGHAT, CDR2 FQNNGV, per germline. V was clipped by 5 bases and J by 0 bases, with 5 bases between them. This CDR3 comprises 12 residues. CDR3 coding DNA: TGTGCCAGCAGCCCTACCTCCTACGAGCAGTACTTC. It is translated as CASSPTSYEQYF.